A selection of T cell receptor beta chains follows, all from one sample in a study of radiation and T cells in renal cell carcinoma. Only in-frame clones appear in the TCRdb table, and some are missing; sequencing was by immunoSEQ multiplex PCR. The sample holds about 130,000 clones, 70% to 90% seen once. The sequencing used blood, collected from a patient whose treatment included radiotherapy and nephrectomy. The origin of the receptors is a woman between 45 and 65 years old with renal cell carcinoma. CDR3s include the opening cysteine and the closing phenylalanine or tryptophan. The order of the fields is V gene, clone size, J gene, D gene, CDR3 DNA, CDR3 protein. The D gene is left open where the match is weak. The size entry is marked missing in some rows and otherwise reads once, few, many or a size class.

>TRBV23-1|once|TRBJ2-3|.
TGCGCCAGCAGTCAATCGAACAGGCTGGTGCGTCCTAGCACAGATACGCAGTATTTT
CASSQSNRLVRPSTDTQYF
>TRBV6-6|.|TRBJ2-3|.
TGTGCCAGCAGCCTGCCGGGGGGCAGAGATACGCAGTATTTT
CASSLPGGRDTQYF
>TRBV28|.|TRBJ2-3|.
TGTGCCAGCAGAGGCCTCCGGGGGACGTACTTCACAGATACGCAGTATTTT
CASRGLRGTYFTDTQYF
>TRBV7-2|.|TRBJ1-4|.
TGTGCCAGCAGCTTAGCCCGCCTTAATGAAAAACTGTTTTTT
CASSLARLNEKLFF
>TRBV30|.|TRBJ2-2|TRBD1
TGTGCCTGGAGTGAACGGGGACAGGGGTTCACCGGGGAGCTGTTTTTT
CAWSERGQGFTGELFF
>TRBV7-9|.|TRBJ2-2|TRBD1
TGTGCCAGCAGCCCCGGGACAGGGGGGAACACCGGGGAGCTGTTTTTT
CASSPGTGGNTGELFF
>TRBV6-6|.|TRBJ1-5|.
TGTGCCAGCAGTTACTCCCCCGAGGGGAAACAGCCCCAGCATTTT
CASSYSPEGKQPQHF
>TRBV7-9|.|TRBJ1-1|.
TGTGCCAGCAGCGCGCATGAGAACACTGAAGCTTTCTTT
CASSAHENTEAFF
>TRBV13|.|TRBJ2-1|TRBD1
TGTGCCAGCAGCTTCGGACAGGGTCCAAATGAGCAGTTCTTC
CASSFGQGPNEQFF
>TRBV10-1|few|TRBJ1-4|.
TGCGCCTTGAAACGGGTCGAAAAACTGTTTTTT
CALKRVEKLFF
>TRBV15|.|TRBJ1-1|TRBD1
TGTGCCACCAGCAGATCGCTAACAGGGGTCACTGAAGCTTTCTTT
CATSRSLTGVTEAFF
>TRBV29-1|.|TRBJ1-2|.
TGCAGCGTTGGTCAGGGGCTCGACTATGGCTACACCTTC
CSVGQGLDYGYTF
>TRBV6-1|.|TRBJ1-2|.
TGTGCCAGCAGTGAAGGTGGAGTGGATGGCTACACCTTC
CASSEGGVDGYTF
>TRBV7-8|.|TRBJ2-3|TRBD2
TGTGCCAGCAGCCCCAGAGTAGCGGGGGGACCAGATACGCAGTATTTT
CASSPRVAGGPDTQYF
>TRBV6-1|.|TRBJ1-2|.
TGTGCCAGCAGTGAGGGGGTGCTTGGCCCTTATGGCTACACCTTC
CASSEGVLGPYGYTF
>TRBV6-5|.|TRBJ2-5|.
TGTGCCAGCAGTTACTCGAACGAGCGAGGGACCCAGTACTTC
CASSYSNERGTQYF
>TRBV5-3|.|TRBJ2-7|TRBD2
TGTGCCAGAAGCTTGAAAGCGGAGCGGGGGGTCTACGAGCAGTACTTC
CARSLKAERGVYEQYF
>TRBV5-1|.|TRBJ1-3|TRBD1
TGCGCCAGCAGCCCGGGCTGGGGACAGGGCAAGGGAAACACCATATATTTT
CASSPGWGQGKGNTIYF
>TRBV27|.|TRBJ2-6|TRBD1
TGTGCCAGTCGGACAGGGGCCTCTGGGGCCAACGTCCTGACTTTC
CASRTGASGANVLTF
>TRBV5-1|.|TRBJ2-1|TRBD2
TGCGCCAGCAGCTTGGTGCTAGCGGGGGGAGGGAATGAGCAGTTCTTC
CASSLVLAGGGNEQFF
>TRBV10-3|.|TRBJ1-2|.
TGTGCCAGCCGCCGGGACGGTGACTATGGCTACACCTTC
CASRRDGDYGYTF
>TRBV7-2|.|TRBJ1-6|.
TGTGCCAGCACCACAGGGTCCCATAATTCACCCCTCCACTTT
CASTTGSHNSPLHF
>TRBV9|.|TRBJ2-3|TRBD2
TGTGCCAGCAGCGTAAGTAGCGGGAAAACAGATACGCAGTATTTT
CASSVSSGKTDTQYF
>TRBV7-2|.|TRBJ2-3|TRBD2
TGTGCCAGCAGCTTGCGGGGGGTGAAAGATACGCAGTATTTT
CASSLRGVKDTQYF
>TRBV7-6|.|TRBJ2-2|.
TGTGCCAGCAGCTTAGGTCCCGGGGAGCTATTTTTT
CASSLGPGELFF
>TRBV9|.|TRBJ2-3|TRBD2
TGTGCCAGCAGCACAGCGGGGGCATCCACAGATACGCAGTATTTT
CASSTAGASTDTQYF
>TRBV6-1|.|TRBJ1-1|.
TGTGCCAGCAGTGAAGCGCTGGGGGGCACTGAAGCTTTCTTT
CASSEALGGTEAFF
>TRBV6-1|.|TRBJ1-5|TRBD1
TGTGCCAGCAGTGAGTGGAGGACAGGTCTCTATAGCAATCAGCCCCAGCATTTT
CASSEWRTGLYSNQPQHF
>TRBV10-3|.|TRBJ2-7|TRBD2
TGTGCCATCAGTGAGTCGATAGCGGGGGGCGGATACGAGCAGTACTTC
CAISESIAGGGYEQYF